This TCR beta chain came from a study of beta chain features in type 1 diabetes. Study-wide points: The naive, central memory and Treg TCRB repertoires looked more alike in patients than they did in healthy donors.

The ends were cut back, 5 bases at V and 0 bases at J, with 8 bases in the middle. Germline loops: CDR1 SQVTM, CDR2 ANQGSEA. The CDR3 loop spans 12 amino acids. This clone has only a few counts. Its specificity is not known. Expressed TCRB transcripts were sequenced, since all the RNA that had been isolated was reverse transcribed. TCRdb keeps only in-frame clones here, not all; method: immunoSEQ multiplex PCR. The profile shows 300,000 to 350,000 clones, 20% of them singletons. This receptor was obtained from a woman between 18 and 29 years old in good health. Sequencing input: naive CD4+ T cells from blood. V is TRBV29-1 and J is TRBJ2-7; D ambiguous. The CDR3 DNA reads TGCAGCGTTTCGACACCCTCCTACGAGCAGTACTTC. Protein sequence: CSVSTPSYEQYF.